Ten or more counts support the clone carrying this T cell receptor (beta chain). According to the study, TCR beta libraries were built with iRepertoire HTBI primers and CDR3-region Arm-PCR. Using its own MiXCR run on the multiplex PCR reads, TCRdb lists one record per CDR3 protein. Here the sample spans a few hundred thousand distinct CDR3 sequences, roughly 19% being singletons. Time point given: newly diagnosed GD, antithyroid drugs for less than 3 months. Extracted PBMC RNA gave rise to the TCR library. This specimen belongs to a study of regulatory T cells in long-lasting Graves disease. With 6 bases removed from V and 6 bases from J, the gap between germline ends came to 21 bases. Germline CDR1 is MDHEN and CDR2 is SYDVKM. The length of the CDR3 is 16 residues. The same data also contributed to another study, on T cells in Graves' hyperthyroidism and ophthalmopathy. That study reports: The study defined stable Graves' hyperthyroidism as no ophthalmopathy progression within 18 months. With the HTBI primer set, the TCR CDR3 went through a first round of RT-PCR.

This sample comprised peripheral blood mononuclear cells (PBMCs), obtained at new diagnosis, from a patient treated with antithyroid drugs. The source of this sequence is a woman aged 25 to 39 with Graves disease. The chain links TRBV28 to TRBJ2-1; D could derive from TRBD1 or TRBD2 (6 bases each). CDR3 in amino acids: CASSPFGRGRVNEQFF. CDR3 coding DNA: TGTGCCAGCAGCCCCTTTGGCCGGGGGCGGGTCAATGAGCAGTTCTTC. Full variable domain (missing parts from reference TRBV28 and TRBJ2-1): DVKVTQSSRYLVKRTGEKVFLECVQDMDHENMFWYRQDPGLGLRLIYFSYDVKMKEKGDIPEGYSVSREKKERFSLILESASTNQTSMYLCASSPFGRGRVNEQFFGPGTRLTVL.